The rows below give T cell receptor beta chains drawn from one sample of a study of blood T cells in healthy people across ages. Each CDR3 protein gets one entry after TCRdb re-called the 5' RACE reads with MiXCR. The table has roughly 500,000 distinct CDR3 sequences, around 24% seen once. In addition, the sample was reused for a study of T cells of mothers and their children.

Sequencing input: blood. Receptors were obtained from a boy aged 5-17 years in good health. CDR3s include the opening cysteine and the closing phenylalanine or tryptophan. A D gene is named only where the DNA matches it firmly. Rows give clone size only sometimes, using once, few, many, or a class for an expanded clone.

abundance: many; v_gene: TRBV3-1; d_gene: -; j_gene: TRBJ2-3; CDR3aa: CASSQKGYTDTQYF; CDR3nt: TGTGCCAGCAGCCAGAAGGGGTACACGGATACGCAGTATTTT
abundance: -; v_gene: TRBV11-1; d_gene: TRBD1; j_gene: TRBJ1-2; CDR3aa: CASSWDSFYGYTF; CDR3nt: TGTGCCAGCAGCTGGGACAGCTTCTATGGCTACACCTTC
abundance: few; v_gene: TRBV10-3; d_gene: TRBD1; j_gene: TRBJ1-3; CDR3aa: CAVGQVSGNTIYF; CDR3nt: TGTGCCGTCGGACAGGTTTCTGGAAACACCATATATTTT
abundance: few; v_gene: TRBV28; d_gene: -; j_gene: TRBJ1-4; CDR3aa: CASSDRSTANEKLFF; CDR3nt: TGTGCCAGCAGTGACAGGAGCACGGCTAATGAAAAACTGTTTTTT
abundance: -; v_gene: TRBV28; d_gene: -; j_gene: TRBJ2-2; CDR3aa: CASSSLVGGELFF; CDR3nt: TGTGCCAGCAGTTCCCTCGTTGGGGGGGAGCTGTTTTTT
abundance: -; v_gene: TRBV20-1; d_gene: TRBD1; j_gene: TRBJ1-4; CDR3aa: CSASSSFDRGKKLFF; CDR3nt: TGCAGTGCAAGTTCCTCGTTTGACAGGGGCAAAAAACTGTTTTTT
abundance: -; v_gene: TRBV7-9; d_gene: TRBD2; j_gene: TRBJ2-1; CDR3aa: CASSDSGRAHEQFF; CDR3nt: TGTGCCAGCAGCGATAGCGGGAGGGCTCATGAGCAGTTCTTC
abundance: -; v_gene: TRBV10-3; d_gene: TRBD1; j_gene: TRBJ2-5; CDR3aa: CAISEGGQGAKETQYF; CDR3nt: TGTGCCATCAGTGAGGGGGGACAGGGGGCAAAAGAGACCCAGTACTTC
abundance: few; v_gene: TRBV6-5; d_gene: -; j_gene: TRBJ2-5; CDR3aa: CASSETGNQETQYF; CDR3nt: TGTGCCAGCAGCGAAACGGGCAACCAAGAGACCCAGTACTTC
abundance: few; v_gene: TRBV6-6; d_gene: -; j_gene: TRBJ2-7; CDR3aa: CASRYLSDSVREQYF; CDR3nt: TGTGCCAGCAGATACCTCTCGGACAGCGTACGCGAGCAGTACTTC
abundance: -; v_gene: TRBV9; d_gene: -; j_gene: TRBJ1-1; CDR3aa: CASSVALGDTGFAEAFF; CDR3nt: TGTGCCAGCAGCGTAGCTTTGGGAGATACAGGGTTCGCTGAAGCTTTCTTT
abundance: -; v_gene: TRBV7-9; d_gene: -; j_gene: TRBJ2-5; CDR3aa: CASSLPRAETQYF; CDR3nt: TGTGCCAGCAGCCTGCCCCGGGCGGAGACCCAGTACTTC
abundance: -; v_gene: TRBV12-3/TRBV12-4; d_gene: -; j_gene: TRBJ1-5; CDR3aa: CASTGGQPQHF; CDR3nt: TGTGCCAGCACTGGGGGTCAGCCCCAGCATTTT
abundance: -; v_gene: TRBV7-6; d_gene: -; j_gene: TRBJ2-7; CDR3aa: CASSPDPTSEQYF; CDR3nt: TGTGCCAGCAGCCCGGACCCGACGAGCGAGCAGTACTTC
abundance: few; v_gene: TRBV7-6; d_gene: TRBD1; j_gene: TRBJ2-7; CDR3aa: CASSLDRGQGFSYEQYF; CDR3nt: TGTGCCAGCAGCTTAGATAGGGGGCAGGGTTTCTCCTACGAGCAGTACTTC
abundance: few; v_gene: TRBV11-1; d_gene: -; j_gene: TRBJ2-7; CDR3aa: CASSLTQGTSGQYF; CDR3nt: TGTGCCAGCAGCTTAACCCAGGGAACGAGTGGGCAGTACTTC
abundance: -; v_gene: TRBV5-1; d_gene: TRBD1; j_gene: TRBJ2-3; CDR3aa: CASRSQGQGPDTQYF; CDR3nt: TGCGCCAGCAGATCACAGGGACAGGGGCCAGATACGCAGTATTTT
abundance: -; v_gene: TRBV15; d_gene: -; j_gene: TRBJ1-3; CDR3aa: CATSRDSAGLSGNTIYF; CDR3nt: TGTGCCACCAGCAGAGATTCCGCAGGCCTCTCTGGAAACACCATATATTTT
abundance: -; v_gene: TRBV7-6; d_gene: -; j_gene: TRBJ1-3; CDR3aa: CASATGPGNTIYF; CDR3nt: TGTGCCAGCGCGACGGGTCCCGGAAACACCATATATTTT
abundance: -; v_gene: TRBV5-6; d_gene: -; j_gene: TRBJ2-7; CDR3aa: CASSLRTVNYEQYF; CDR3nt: TGTGCCAGCAGCCTACGGACAGTCAATTACGAGCAGTACTTC
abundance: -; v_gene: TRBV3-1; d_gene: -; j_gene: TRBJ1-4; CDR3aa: CASSRGVATNEKLFF; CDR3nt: TGTGCCAGCAGCCGGGGGGTTGCAACTAATGAAAAACTGTTTTTT
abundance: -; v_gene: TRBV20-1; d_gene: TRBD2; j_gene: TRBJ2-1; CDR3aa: CSARTGLEKAEQFF; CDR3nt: TGCAGTGCTAGAACCGGACTAGAGAAGGCTGAGCAGTTCTTC
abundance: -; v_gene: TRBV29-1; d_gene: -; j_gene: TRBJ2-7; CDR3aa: CSVGLERGADEQYF; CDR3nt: TGCAGCGTCGGACTTGAGAGGGGAGCAGACGAGCAGTACTTC
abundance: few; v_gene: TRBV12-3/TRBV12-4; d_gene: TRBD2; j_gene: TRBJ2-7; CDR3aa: CASRLAGGYEQYF; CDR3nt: TGTGCCAGCAGGTTAGCGGGGGGCTACGAGCAGTACTTC
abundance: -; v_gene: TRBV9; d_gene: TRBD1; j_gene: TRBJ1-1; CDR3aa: CASSPRTGINTEAFF; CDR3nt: TGTGCCAGCAGCCCCAGGACAGGAATTAACACTGAAGCTTTCTTT
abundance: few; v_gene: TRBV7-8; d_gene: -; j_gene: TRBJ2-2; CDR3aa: CASSTHSGAGELFF; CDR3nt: TGTGCCAGCAGCACCCATTCCGGGGCCGGGGAGCTGTTTTTT
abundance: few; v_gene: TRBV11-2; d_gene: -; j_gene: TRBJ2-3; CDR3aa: CACSLLAAAPDTQYF; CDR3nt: TGTGCCTGCAGCTTATTAGCGGCCGCCCCAGATACGCAGTATTTT
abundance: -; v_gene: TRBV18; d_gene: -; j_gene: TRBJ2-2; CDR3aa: CASSPPDRNTGELFF; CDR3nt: TGTGCCAGCTCACCGCCGGACAGGAACACCGGGGAGCTGTTTTTT
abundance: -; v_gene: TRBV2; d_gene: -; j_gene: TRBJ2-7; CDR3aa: CASSVFPYYEQYF; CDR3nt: TGTGCCAGCAGTGTTTTCCCATACTACGAGCAGTACTTC
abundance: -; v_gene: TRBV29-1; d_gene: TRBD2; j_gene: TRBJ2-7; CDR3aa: CSVVGGGEGYEQYF; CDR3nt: TGCAGCGTTGTAGGCGGGGGTGAGGGCTACGAGCAGTACTTC
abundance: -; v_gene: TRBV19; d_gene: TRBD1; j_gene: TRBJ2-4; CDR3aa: CASSFLGTGDIQYF; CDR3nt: TGTGCCAGTAGTTTCCTTGGGACAGGGGACATTCAGTACTTC
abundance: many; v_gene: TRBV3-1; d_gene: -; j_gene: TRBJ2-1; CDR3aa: CASSQGGTLSSYNEQFF; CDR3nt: TGTGCCAGCAGCCAAGGAGGAACTCTGAGCTCCTACAATGAGCAGTTCTTC
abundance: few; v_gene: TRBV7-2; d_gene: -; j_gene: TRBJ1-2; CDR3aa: CASSLDRSVVYGYTF; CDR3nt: TGTGCCAGCAGCTTAGACAGATCGGTGGTCTATGGCTACACCTTC
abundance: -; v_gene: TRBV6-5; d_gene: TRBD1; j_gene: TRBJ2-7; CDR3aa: CASSYSRTGYFYEQYF; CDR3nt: TGTGCCAGCAGTTACTCGAGGACAGGGTATTTCTACGAGCAGTACTTC
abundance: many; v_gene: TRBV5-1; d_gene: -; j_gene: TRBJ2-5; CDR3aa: CASSPQNPQETQYF; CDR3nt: TGCGCCAGCAGCCCCCAGAATCCCCAAGAGACCCAGTACTTC
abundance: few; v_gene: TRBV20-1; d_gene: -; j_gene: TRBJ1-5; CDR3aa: CSPSMGGSLSNQPQHF; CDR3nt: TGCAGCCCCTCCATGGGGGGGAGTCTTAGCAATCAGCCCCAGCATTTT
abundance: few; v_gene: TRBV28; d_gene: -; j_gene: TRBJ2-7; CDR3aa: CASTTIRGPYEQYF; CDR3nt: TGTGCCAGCACCACCATCAGGGGCCCCTACGAGCAGTACTTC
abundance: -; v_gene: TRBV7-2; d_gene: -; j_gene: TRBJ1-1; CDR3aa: CASSWTDEAFF; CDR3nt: TGTGCCAGCAGCTGGACAGATGAAGCTTTCTTT
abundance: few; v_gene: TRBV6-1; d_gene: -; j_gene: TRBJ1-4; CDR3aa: CASGKKNEKLFF; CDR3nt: TGTGCCAGCGGTAAGAAGAATGAAAAACTGTTTTTT
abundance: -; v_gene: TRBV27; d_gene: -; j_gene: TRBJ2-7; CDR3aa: CASTTGREGHEQYF; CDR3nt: TGTGCCAGCACAACAGGGAGGGAGGGCCACGAGCAGTACTTC
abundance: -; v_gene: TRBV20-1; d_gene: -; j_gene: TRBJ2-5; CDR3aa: CSARDMEQVETQYF; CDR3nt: TGCAGTGCTAGAGATATGGAACAGGTAGAGACCCAGTACTTC
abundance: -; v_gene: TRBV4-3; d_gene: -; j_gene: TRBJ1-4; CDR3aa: CASSQDAGRNEKLFF; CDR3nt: TGCGCCAGCAGCCAAGATGCGGGTAGGAATGAAAAACTGTTTTTT
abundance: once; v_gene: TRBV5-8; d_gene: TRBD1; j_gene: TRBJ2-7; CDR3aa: CASSLESPGQSHEQYF; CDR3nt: TGTGCCAGCAGCTTGGAATCTCCGGGACAGAGCCACGAGCAGTACTTC
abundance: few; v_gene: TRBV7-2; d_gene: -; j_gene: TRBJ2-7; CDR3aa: CASRPTAGSYEQYF; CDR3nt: TGTGCCAGCAGACCCACTGCGGGCTCCTACGAGCAGTACTTC